This T cell receptor (beta chain) was identified in a study of blood T cell repertoires in COVID-19. Study in general: T cells, B-cell-depleted T cells, or PBMCs supplied cDNA or gDNA.

Method: immunoSEQ multiplex PCR; TCRdb's copy keeps in-frame clones and lacks some. The sample has under 150,000 clones; 87% are singletons. Germline CDR1 and CDR2: SGHDT and YYEEEE. CDR3 length equals 16 residues. The V and J ends lost 4 bases and 5 bases, in that order; junction bases with no gene match: 10. The sample comprised peripheral blood. This receptor was obtained from a man in his forties or fifties with active COVID-19. The rearrangement uses TRBV5-6 and TRBJ2-2; 8 bases agree with TRBD2. The DNA of the CDR3 is TGTGCCAGCAGCCCGTCCGGGGGGGCAGGTACCGGGGAGCTGTTTTTT. This encodes CASSPSGGAGTGELFF. The variable domain in full, completed from reference TRBV5-6 and TRBJ2-2, reads DAGVTQSPTHLIKTRGQQVTLRCSPKSGHDTVSWYQQALGQGPQFIFQYYEEEERQRGNFPDRFSGHQFPNYSSELNVNALLLGDSALYLCASSPSGGAGTGELFFGEGSRLTVL.